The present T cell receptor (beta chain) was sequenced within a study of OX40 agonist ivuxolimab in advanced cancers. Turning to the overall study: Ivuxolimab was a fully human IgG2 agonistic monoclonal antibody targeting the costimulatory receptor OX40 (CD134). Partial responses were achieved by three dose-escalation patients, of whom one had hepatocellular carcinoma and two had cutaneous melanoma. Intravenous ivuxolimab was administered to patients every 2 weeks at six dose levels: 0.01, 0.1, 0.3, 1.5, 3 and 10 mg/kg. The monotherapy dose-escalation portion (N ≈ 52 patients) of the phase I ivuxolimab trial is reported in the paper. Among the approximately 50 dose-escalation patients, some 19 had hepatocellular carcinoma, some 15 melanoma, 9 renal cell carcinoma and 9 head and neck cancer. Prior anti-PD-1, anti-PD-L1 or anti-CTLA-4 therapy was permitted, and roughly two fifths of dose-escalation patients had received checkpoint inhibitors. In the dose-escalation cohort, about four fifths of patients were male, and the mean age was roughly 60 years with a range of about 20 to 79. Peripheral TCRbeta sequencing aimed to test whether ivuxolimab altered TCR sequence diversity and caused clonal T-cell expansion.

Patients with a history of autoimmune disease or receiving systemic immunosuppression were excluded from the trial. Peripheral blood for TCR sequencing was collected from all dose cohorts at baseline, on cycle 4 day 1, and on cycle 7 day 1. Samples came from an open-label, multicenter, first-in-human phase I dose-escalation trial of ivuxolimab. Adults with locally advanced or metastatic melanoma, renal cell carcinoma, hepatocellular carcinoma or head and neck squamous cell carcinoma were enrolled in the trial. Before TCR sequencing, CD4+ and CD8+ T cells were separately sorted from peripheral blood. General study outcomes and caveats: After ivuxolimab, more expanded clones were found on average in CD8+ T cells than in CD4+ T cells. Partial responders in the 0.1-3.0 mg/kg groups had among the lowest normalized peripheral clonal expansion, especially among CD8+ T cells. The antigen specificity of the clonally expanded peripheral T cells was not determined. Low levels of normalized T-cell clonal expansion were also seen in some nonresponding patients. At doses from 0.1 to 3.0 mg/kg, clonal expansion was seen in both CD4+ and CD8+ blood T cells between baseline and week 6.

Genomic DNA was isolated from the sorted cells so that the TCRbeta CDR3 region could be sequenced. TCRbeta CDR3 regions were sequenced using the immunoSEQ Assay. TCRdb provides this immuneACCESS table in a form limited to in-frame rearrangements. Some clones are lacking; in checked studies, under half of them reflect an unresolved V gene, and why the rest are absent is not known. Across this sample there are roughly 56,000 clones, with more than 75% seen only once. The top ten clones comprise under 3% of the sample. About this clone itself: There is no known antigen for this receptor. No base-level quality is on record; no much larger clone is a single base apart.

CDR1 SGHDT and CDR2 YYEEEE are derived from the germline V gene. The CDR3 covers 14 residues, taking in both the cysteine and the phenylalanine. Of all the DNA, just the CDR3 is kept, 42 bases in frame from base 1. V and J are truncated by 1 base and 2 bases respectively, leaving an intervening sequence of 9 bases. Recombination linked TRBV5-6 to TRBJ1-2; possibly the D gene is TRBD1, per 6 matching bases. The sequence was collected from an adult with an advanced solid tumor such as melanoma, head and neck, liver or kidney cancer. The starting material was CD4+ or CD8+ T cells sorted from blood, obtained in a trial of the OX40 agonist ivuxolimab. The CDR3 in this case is CASSLLQGNYGYTF. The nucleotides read TGTGCCAGCAGCTTGTTACAGGGCAACTATGGCTACACCTTC.